One and the same sample provided the 23 T cell receptor beta chains below, sequenced in a study of cytomegalovirus exposure and HLA in healthy donors (dated by TCRdb to the late 2010s). The library was built by means of the immunoSEQ multiplex PCR assay. For the multiplex PCR, a mixture combining 60 forward primers for TCR Vbeta segments and 13 reverse primers for TCR Jbeta segments was used. Imported from immuneACCESS, the table was reduced by TCRdb to in-frame sequences with V and J called. These copies leave out some clones; in studies compared against another copy, an unresolved V gene accounts for under half, and the cause of the remainder is not known. The sample table lists 120,000 or so clones, 81% of them with a count of one. 2.2% of the sample is taken by the ten largest. Sequenced: PBMCs. The receptors were sampled from a woman in her thirties or forties in good health and CMV-seronegative.

There are a few counts of this clone. The chain joins TRBV6-5 to TRBJ1-3; a possible D gene is TRBD1 (5 bases). CDR3 size: 13 residues. Looked up from germline, CDR1 is MNHEY and CDR2 is SVGAGI. Trimming removed 8 bases at V and 3 bases at J, with 11 bases between. CDR3 residues: CASQGNGGNTIYF. In DNA form, the CDR3 reads TGTGCCAGCCAGGGAAACGGTGGAAACACCATATATTTT.

This clone was detected only once. The chain employs TRBV27 and TRBJ2-7, with 9 bases lining up with TRBD1. This CDR3 is built from 14 residues. CDR1 and CDR2 (germline): MNHEY, SMNVEV (reference sequence). V trimming: 6 bases; J trimming: 4 bases; junction bases outside the gene matches: 7. The CDR3: CASSVPGQGYEQYF. Written as DNA, the CDR3 is TGTGCCAGCAGCGTCCCGGGACAGGGTTACGAGCAGTACTTC.

CDR3 residues: CASSLGPGQLQVGGYTF. CDR3 in DNA: TGCGCCAGCAGCTTGGGTCCCGGACAGCTCCAAGTTGGTGGCTACACCTTC. The chain couples TRBV5-1 to TRBJ1-2, with D tentatively TRBD1 (6 bases). Germline assignment: CDR1 SGHRS and CDR2 YFSETQ. The V gene lost 0 bases and the J gene lost 7 bases, with 22 bases spanning the gap. The CDR3 loop spans 17 amino acids.

This chain links TRBV11-2 with TRBJ2-7; 7 positions agree with TRBD1. This CDR3 contains 14 residues. The germline CDR1 and CDR2 sequences are SGHAT and FQNNGV. V trimming: 4 bases; J trimming: 6 bases; junction bases outside the gene matches: 9. The CDR3 is CASSSNRGSFEQYF. CDR3 sequence (DNA): TGTGCCAGCAGCTCCAACAGGGGAAGTTTCGAGCAGTACTTC.

The table lists this clone with a count of one. The genes are TRBV2 and TRBJ2-7; possible D gene TRBD1, 5 bases. From germline, CDR1 is SNHLY and CDR2 FYNNEI. The CDR3 runs to 12 residues. The ends were cut back, 8 bases at V and 5 bases at J, with 13 bases in the middle. As DNA, the CDR3 is TGTGCCAGCCTTTCAGGGTATAACGAGCAGTACTTC. This gives the protein CASLSGYNEQYF. The full variable domain, completed using reference TRBV2 and TRBJ2-7, is EPEVTQTPSHQVTQMGQEVILRCVPISNHLYFYWYRQILGQKVEFLVSFYNNEISEKSEIFDDQFSVERPDGSNFTLKIRSTKLEDSAMYFCASLSGYNEQYFGPGTRLTVT.

The V call is TRBV5-4, the J call TRBJ2-5; TRBD1 aligns across 11 bases. The DNA matches TRBJ2-7 better at its end, which makes the J call doubtful. The CDR3 consists of 12 residues. CDR1 is SGHNT, CDR2 YYREEE, per germline (reference sequence). The CDR3 loop reads CASGGQGDEQYF. The CDR3 DNA is TGTGCCAGCGGGGGACAGGGGGACGAGCAGTACTTC.

The rearrangement uses TRBV28 and TRBJ2-1, with D perhaps matching TRBD2 (5 bases). The germline V gene has CDR1 MDHEN and CDR2 SYDVKM. The CDR3 is made up of 16 amino acids. Trimming shortened V by 6 bases and J by 8 bases, and 23 bases separated the two germline ends. In DNA, the CDR3 is TGTGCCAGCAGGCACCCCCAACTAGGCCTCGCCCATGAGCAGTTCTTC. Amino acid sequence: CASRHPQLGLAHEQFF.

The rearrangement joins TRBV11-2 to TRBJ2-1; D not resolved. The germline V gene has CDR1 SGHAT and CDR2 FQNNGV. V lost 0 bases, J lost 8 bases, and 14 bases lay in between. The CDR3 totals 15 residues. Written as DNA, the CDR3 is TGTGCCAGCAGCTTAGAGGTTCTGGTACGGGATGAGCAGTTCTTC. This gives the protein CASSLEVLVRDEQFF.

The V and J genes are TRBV7-2 and TRBJ1-1, with TRBD1 as a possible D gene (6 bases). V was shortened by 4 bases and J by 2 bases, with 14 bases between the two germline ends. In germline, CDR1 is SGHTA, CDR2 FQGNSA. The CDR3 covers 15 residues. The DNA for the CDR3 is TGTGCCAGCAGCTGGGGACAACTTATAAACACTGAAGCTTTCTTT. Translating gives CASSWGQLINTEAFF.

The V call is TRBV7-9, the J call TRBJ2-3, with D tentatively TRBD1 (5 bases). CDR3 length equals 15 residues. Germline CDR1 SEHNR, CDR2 FQNEAQ (reference sequence). Trimming pared 1 base from V and 5 bases from J, leaving 13 bases between. The CDR3 reads CASSLVPQGQDTQYF. The CDR3 DNA reads TGTGCCAGCAGCTTAGTCCCCCAGGGTCAAGATACGCAGTATTTT. Supplemented by reference TRBV7-9 and TRBJ2-3, the full variable domain reads DTGVSQNPRHKITKRGQNVTFRCDPISEHNRLYWYRQTLGQGPEFLTYFQNEAQLEKSRLLSDRFSAERPKGSFSTLEIQRTEQGDSAMYLCASSLVPQGQDTQYFGPGTRLTVL.

The chain employs TRBV10-2 and TRBJ2-5; 12 nucleotides align to TRBD2. There are 15 residues in the CDR3. V was pared by 5 bases and J by 5 bases, with 6 bases of the junction left unmatched. Germline assignment: CDR1 WSHSY and CDR2 SAAADI. The DNA of the CDR3 is TGCGCCAGCAGTCTTCTAGCGGGGGGGCAGGAGACCCAGTACTTC. This codes for CASSLLAGGQETQYF.

The chain recombines TRBV20-1 with TRBJ1-2; 8 bases are shared with TRBD1. The CDR3 length is 11 residues. The V gene's germline CDR1 is DFQATT and CDR2 SNEGSKA (reference sequence). With V trimmed by 6 bases and J by 7 bases, 4 bases remained unmatched. Here the CDR3 DNA reads TGCAGTGCAAGGACAGGGCTTGGCTACACCTTC. The encoded protein is CSARTGLGYTF.

This clone occurred a few times. The chain recombines TRBV4-1 with TRBJ1-5; no clear D gene. Trimming pared 4 bases from V and 2 bases from J, leaving 21 bases between. The CDR3 consists of 18 residues. Germline V lookup: CDR1 MGHRA, CDR2 YSYEKL. The CDR3 protein is CASSPIPGKREGNQPQHF. The CDR3, as DNA: TGCGCCAGCAGCCCCATACCGGGTAAGAGGGAAGGCAATCAGCCCCAGCATTTT.

The chain links TRBV6-6 to TRBJ2-2; the D gene is possibly TRBD1 (6 bases). There are 13 residues in the CDR3. Trimming removed 6 bases at V and 3 bases at J, with 8 bases between. The germline V gene encodes CDR1 MNHNY and CDR2 SVGAGI (reference sequence). CDR3 coding DNA: TGTGCCAGCAGAAGACAGGACACCGGGGAGCTGTTTTTT. Its protein product is CASRRQDTGELFF.

This chain uses TRBV6-5 with TRBJ2-7, with 9 bases that match TRBD1. V was clipped by 2 bases and J by 4 bases; unmatched bases: 9. Germline-derived CDR1 and CDR2 are MNHEY and SVGAGI. The CDR3 has 16 residues. The CDR3 region has the DNA TGTGCCAGCAGTTACGATCCCGGGACAGGGCCATACGAGCAGTACTTC. Protein product: CASSYDPGTGPYEQYF.

This clone was seen just once. J is TRBJ2-6 and V is TRBV13; no definite D call. This CDR3 has 14 amino acids. Between the trimmed V and J ends, which lost 5 bases and 2 bases, there was a span of 7 bases. Germline CDR1 is PRHDT and CDR2 is FYEKMQ (reference sequence). The CDR3 DNA is TGTGCCAGCAGCCGAGGCGCTGGGGCCAACGTCCTGACTTTC. Protein: CASSRGAGANVLTF.

The chain carries TRBV19 and TRBJ2-1, with D possibly TRBD1 on 5 matching bases. V was shortened by 6 bases and J by 6 bases, with 18 bases between the two germline ends. Per the germline V gene, CDR1 is LNHDA and CDR2 is SQIVND (reference sequence). CDR3 length: 15 residues. CDR3 nucleotides: TGTGCCAGTAGCCCAGGGTGGCCGGGCTCCAATGAGCAGTTCTTC. It translates to CASSPGWPGSNEQFF.

This clone came up a few times. V usage is TRBV10-3 and J usage is TRBJ1-2, with D hard to call. The V and J ends lost 2 bases and 8 bases respectively, with 12 bases between them. Germline V gives CDR1 ENHRY, CDR2 SYGVKD. There are 13 residues in the CDR3. CDR3 DNA sequence: TGTGCCATCAGTGAGGAATCCGGTCACGGCTACACCTTC. Residues: CAISEESGHGYTF.

A remark on this clone: Other DNA sequences in the same sample also yield this CDR3. The chain has TRBV9 and TRBJ2-1, with a possible D match to TRBD2 (5 bases). The germline V and J ends were trimmed by 1 base and 0 bases, with 8 bases remaining between them. Germline V gene sequence: CDR1 SGDLS, CDR2 YYNGEE. The CDR3 contains 15 residues. CDR3 protein: CASSVSGSSYNEQFF. CDR3 bases: TGTGCCAGCAGCGTAAGCGGTAGCTCCTACAATGAGCAGTTCTTC.

This clone was picked up a small number of times. V usage is TRBV5-1 and J usage is TRBJ1-1; the match to TRBD1 covers 10 bases. Germline V gives CDR1 SGHRS, CDR2 YFSETQ. Trimming removed 4 bases from V and 0 bases from J; junction bases left unmatched: 3. The CDR3 totals 15 residues. This chain's CDR3 is CASSRDRGMNTEAFF. The CDR3 nucleotides read TGCGCCAGCAGCCGGGACAGGGGCATGAACACTGAAGCTTTCTTT.

This chain links TRBV6-4 with TRBJ2-1, with 7 bases aligning to TRBD1. J lost 9 bases, V lost 6 bases, and 11 bases had no gene match. This CDR3 spans 14 amino acids. Germline CDR1 is MRHNA and CDR2 is SNTAGT. The CDR3 loop is CASRKTGSIGEQFF. CDR3 bases: TGTGCCAGCAGAAAGACAGGGTCCATTGGTGAGCAGTTCTTC.

This chain connects TRBV11-3 to TRBJ2-5, with 9 bases fitting TRBD1. The V gene end was trimmed by 1 base and the J gene end by 1 base; junction bases not matched to a gene: 1. Germline V gene data show CDR1 as SGHNT and CDR2 as YENEEA. This CDR3 spans 15 amino acids. CDR3 region: CASSLGTGAQETQYF. The CDR3 nucleotides read TGTGCCAGCAGCTTAGGGACAGGGGCCCAAGAGACCCAGTACTTC.

The chain couples TRBV9 to TRBJ2-1, with D possibly matching TRBD2 (5 bases). Germline assignment: CDR1 SGDLS and CDR2 YYNGEE. V was clipped by 0 bases and J by 0 bases, with 10 bases between them. The CDR3 is 16 amino acids. CDR3 sequence reads: CASSVVPSRSYNEQFF. DNA for the CDR3: TGTGCCAGCAGCGTAGTTCCTAGCCGCTCCTACAATGAGCAGTTCTTC.